The present TCR beta chain was sequenced within a study of technical replicates of blood from several donors. This CDR3 region has 13 residues. The junction had 4 bases not matched to a gene; V was cut back by 8 bases and J by 1 base. Per the germline V gene, CDR1 is MDHEN and CDR2 is SYDVKM. Profiled with immunoSEQ multiplex PCR; TCRdb holds only in-frame clones, not every one. Among 84,000 or so clones listed, roughly 93% were seen once. This TCR derives from a human donor in good health. The chain employs TRBV28 and TRBJ1-2; 7 nucleotides agree with TRBD1. The source material was T cells isolated from PBMCs. DNA of the CDR3: TGTGCCAGCGGGACAGAGATTAACTATGGCTACACCTTC. Translating it yields CASGTEINYGYTF.